This TCR beta chain was captured by sequencing in a study of T-cell memory formation after mild COVID-19. In germline, CDR1 is SGHRS, CDR2 YFSETQ. The CDR3 contains 17 residues. V gave up 0 bases and J gave up 3 bases, with 18 bases separating them. MiXCR, run by TCRdb on the 5' RACE reads, gives a single entry per CDR3 protein. The sample shows hundreds of thousands of distinct CDR3 sequences, approximately 15% of them seen only once. The source material was PBMCs or a T cell subset sorted from them (not recorded which). The chain carries TRBV5-1 and TRBJ1-1; no definite D call. The receptor's source is a man aged 18 to 30 who had mild COVID-19 (a few samples of this study predate the infection). Cell type and time point are not known. CDR3 loop: CASSLEPSGGGDTEAFF. Written as DNA, the CDR3 is TGCGCCAGCAGCTTGGAGCCCTCGGGTGGAGGTGACACTGAAGCTTTCTTT. The variable domain in full, completed from reference TRBV5-1 and TRBJ1-1, reads KAGVTQTPRYLIKTRGQQVTLSCSPISGHRSVSWYQQTPGQGLQFLFEYFSETQRNKGNFPGRFSGRQFSNSRSEMNVSTLELGDSALYLCASSLEPSGGGDTEAFFGQGTRLTVV.